These 12 T cell receptor beta chains were all obtained from the same sample, sequenced in a study of blood T cell repertoires in COVID-19. This table comes from immunoSEQ multiplex PCR, and its TCRdb copy is limited to in-frame clones, with some not included. The sample yields approximately 220,000 clones, 88% seen once. The sequenced material came from PBMCs or T cells enriched from blood (not recorded which). Receptors originate from a woman in her thirties who had recovered from COVID-19.

The J gene is TRBJ2-7, the V gene TRBV29-1; D perhaps matches TRBD2 (6 bases). The length of the CDR3 is 13 residues. Germline V lookup: CDR1 SQVTM, CDR2 ANQGSEA. V lost 4 bases and J lost 5, with 15 bases in between. The CDR3 nucleotides are TGCAGCGTTGCGGCGGGACCGATTGACGAGCAGTACTTC. Encoded protein: CSVAAGPIDEQYF.

The gene calls are TRBV19 and TRBJ2-1; 12 nucleotides line up with TRBD2. Germline V gene sequence: CDR1 LNHDA, CDR2 SQIVND (reference sequence). J was trimmed by 5 bases and V by 7 bases; bases with no gene match: 6. The CDR3 has 15 amino acids. CDR3 sequence reads: CASNQGLAGNNEQFF. CDR3 DNA sequence: TGTGCCAGTAACCAAGGACTAGCGGGGAACAATGAGCAGTTCTTC.

The chain employs TRBV6-5 and TRBJ1-5; D perhaps matches TRBD1 (5 bases). V was cut by 5 bases and J by 6 bases, with 11 bases left in between. Germline CDR1 and CDR2: MNHEY and SVGAGI. The CDR3 spans 13 residues. The CDR3 is CASSRGEGQPQHF. The CDR3 DNA reads as TGTGCCAGCAGTCGAGGGGAGGGTCAGCCCCAGCATTTT.

The rearrangement uses TRBV7-2 and TRBJ2-1; perhaps TRBD1 as D (5 bases). The CDR3 loop spans 15 amino acids. Germline CDR1 and CDR2: SGHTA and FQGNSA. Deletions cut 6 bases from V and 0 bases from J, with 12 bases between. CDR3 residues: CASRPTVSSYNEQFF. CDR3 in DNA: TGTGCCAGCAGGCCGACAGTGAGCTCCTACAATGAGCAGTTCTTC.

This chain connects TRBV9 to TRBJ1-3; 11 bases align to TRBD1. This CDR3 contains 20 residues. The V gene's germline CDR1 is SGDLS and CDR2 YYNGEE. V lost 2 bases to trimming and J lost 1 base; unmatched junction nucleotides: 14. The CDR3 here is CASSVAGGQGGMLSGNTIYF. In DNA, the CDR3 is TGTGCCAGCAGCGTCGCAGGGGGACAGGGGGGAATGTTGTCTGGAAACACCATATATTTT.

In nucleotides, the CDR3 is TGCGCCAGCAGCTTGGCCACAGGGAAGAATTCACCCCTCCACTTT. It translates to CASSLATGKNSPLHF. The chain has TRBV5-1 and TRBJ1-6; tentatively, D is TRBD1 (6 bases). Germline V gives CDR1 SGHRS, CDR2 YFSETQ. This CDR3 is built from 15 residues. V shed 0 bases and J shed 7 bases, with 11 bases lying between them.

The chain combines TRBV28 with TRBJ1-2; D unresolved. Germline V gives CDR1 MDHEN, CDR2 SYDVKM. V was clipped by 3 bases and J by 4 bases, with 6 bases between them. CDR3 length: 12 amino acids. The chain's CDR3 is CASSFSAYGYTF. CDR3 nucleotide sequence: TGTGCCAGCAGTTTCAGCGCCTATGGCTACACCTTC.

This chain joins TRBV7-8 and TRBJ1-1; D is possibly TRBD1 (5 bases). CDR3 length: 14 residues. Germline V lookup: CDR1 SGHVS, CDR2 FQNEAQ. Between the trimmed V and J ends, which lost 7 bases and 1 base, there was a span of 13 bases. Here the CDR3 DNA reads TGTGCCAGCATTCTCGGACAAACGAACACTGAAGCTTTCTTT. It translates to CASILGQTNTEAFF.

This rearrangement joins TRBV3-1 (or the pseudogene TRBV3-2) to TRBJ1-1; no definite D call. The germline CDR1 and CDR2 sequences are LGHDT and YNNKEL (reference sequence). V lost 2 bases, J lost 5 bases, and 9 bases lay in between. This CDR3 comprises 13 residues. Written as DNA, the CDR3 is TGTGCCAGCAGCCAAATGCGCGGGACTGAAGCTTTCTTT. Its protein product is CASSQMRGTEAFF.

The table lists this clone with a count of one. The chain employs TRBV10-3 and TRBJ2-3; 7 nucleotides match TRBD2. This CDR3 is 16 amino acids long. V shed 4 bases and J 4 bases; nucleotides not matched to a gene: 11. In germline, CDR1 is ENHRY, CDR2 SYGVKD. The CDR3 sequence: CAISGGGKEVADTQYF. CDR3 in DNA: TGTGCCATCAGTGGGGGGGGAAAAGAGGTCGCAGATACGCAGTATTTT.

The chain employs TRBV10-3 and TRBJ2-7; D perhaps matches TRBD2 (5 bases). The CDR3 totals 13 residues. V lost 4 bases and J lost 2, with 9 bases in between. CDR1 and CDR2 (germline): ENHRY, SYGVKD. CDR3 coding DNA: TGTGCCATCAGTGGAGGGCAGACCTACGAGCAGTACTTC. This translates into CAISGGQTYEQYF.

This clone was recorded once. The CDR3 nucleotides read TGTGCCAGCAGCGCGGGGACAGGAAGAACTGAAGCTTTCTTT. This sequence encodes CASSAGTGRTEAFF. The chain couples TRBV7-2 to TRBJ1-1, with TRBD1 matching 8 bases. Germline values: CDR1 SGHTA, CDR2 FQGNSA. This CDR3 region has 14 residues. V lost 5 bases to trimming and J lost 5 bases; unmatched junction nucleotides: 7.